These 23 T cell receptor beta chains share one sample of origin, sequenced in a study of regulatory T cells in long-lasting Graves disease. Construction of TCR beta libraries relied on iRepertoire HTBI primers and on Arm-PCR targeting CDR3 regions. TCRdb re-called the multiplex PCR reads through MiXCR, storing one row per CDR3 protein. The sample carries some 450,000 distinct CDR3 sequences, around 24% recorded once. The time point was: persistent/refractory GD, antithyroid drugs over 5 years with positive TRAb. Isolated PBMC RNA provided the starting material for the TCR library. Specimen: peripheral blood mononuclear cells (PBMCs), collected when the disease was refractory, from a patient treated with antithyroid drugs. The receptors shown here come from a female donor with Graves disease.

The gene calls are TRBV20-1 and TRBJ2-2; D gene ambiguous. CDR3 length: 13 residues. Germline CDR1 is DFQATT and CDR2 is SNEGSKA (reference sequence). V was clipped by 3 bases and J by 1 base, with 6 bases between them. The chain's CDR3 is CSASLENTGELFF. The CDR3 DNA is TGCAGTGCTAGTCTGGAGAACACCGGGGAGCTGTTTTTT.

The J gene is TRBJ2-7, the V gene TRBV5-1; 13 bases match TRBD2. The junction had 6 bases not matched to a gene; V was cut back by 4 bases and J by 5 bases. The CDR3 consists of 15 residues. In germline, CDR1 is SGHRS, CDR2 YFSETQ. CDR3 region: CASSPGLAGRDEQYF. The DNA of the CDR3 is TGCGCCAGCAGCCCGGGACTAGCGGGACGGGACGAGCAGTACTTC.

This clonotype was counted many times. The chain has TRBV6-1 and TRBJ2-5, with a tentative D call TRBD2 (5 bases). In germline, CDR1 is MNHNS, CDR2 SASEGT. This CDR3 comprises 13 residues. V was clipped by 4 bases and J by 8 bases, with 14 bases between them. The CDR3, as DNA: TGTGCCAGCAGTGGCGGAAGGTCGGGAACCCAGTACTTC. This gives the protein CASSGGRSGTQYF.

V is TRBV6-2 or TRBV6-3 and J is TRBJ2-7; no clear D. Looked up from germline, CDR1 is MNHEY and CDR2 is SVGEGT. CDR3 length: 16 residues. Trimming shortened V by 1 base and J by 0 bases, and 13 bases separated the two germline ends. CDR3 residues: CASSYWTESFSYEQYF. The CDR3 DNA follows: TGTGCCAGCAGTTACTGGACGGAAAGTTTCTCCTACGAGCAGTACTTC.

This clonotype was counted between two and nine times. A much larger clone sits a single nucleotide away, making a read error possible. The chain is built from TRBV5-5 and TRBJ1-1, with 10 bases matching TRBD1. The J segment lost 0 bases and the V segment lost 4 bases, leaving 3 bases of the junction unmatched. Germline CDR1 SGHKS, CDR2 YYEKEE (reference sequence). The CDR3 is 15 residues long. The CDR3 here is CASSLTGGVNTEAFF. The CDR3 DNA sequence: TGTGCCAGCAGCCTGACAGGGGGCGTGAACACTGAAGCTTTCTTT.

This clonotype occurred a few times. The J gene is TRBJ2-7, the V gene TRBV7-9; 8 bases fit TRBD2. The CDR3 is 13 residues long. V lost 5 bases, J lost 6 bases, and 6 bases stayed unmatched. The germline CDR1 and CDR2 sequences are SEHNR and FQNEAQ (reference sequence). This CDR3 is CASSDLGGGEQYF. The CDR3 bases are TGTGCCAGCAGCGACCTCGGGGGGGGCGAGCAGTACTTC.

This clonotype was seen many times. CDR3 residues: CSARDSRDYEQYF. Written as DNA, the CDR3 is TGCAGTGCTAGAGATAGTCGGGACTACGAGCAGTACTTC. The chain joins TRBV20-1 to TRBJ2-7; a possible D gene is TRBD2 (5 bases). The CDR3 loop spans 13 amino acids. The V and J ends lost 0 bases and 3 bases respectively, with 9 bases between them. Per the germline V gene, CDR1 is DFQATT and CDR2 is SNEGSKA (reference sequence).

The chain couples TRBV5-1 to TRBJ1-4; D remains ambiguous. V dropped 0 bases and J dropped 12 bases, with 24 bases sitting between them. There are 17 residues in the CDR3. The germline CDR1 and CDR2 sequences are SGHRS and YFSETQ. The CDR3 loop reads CASSLAAGTGASSELFF. The CDR3, as DNA: TGCGCCAGCAGCTTGGCGGCCGGCACTGGCGCCAGTTCGGAACTGTTTTTT.

The rearrangement uses TRBV28 and TRBJ2-5, with TRBD2 identical over 9 bases. The germline V gene encodes CDR1 MDHEN and CDR2 SYDVKM. V trimming: 7 bases; J trimming: 4 bases; junction bases outside the gene matches: 10. CDR3 size: 15 residues. CDR3 loop: CASTPVVLAGETQYF. The CDR3 DNA is TGTGCCAGCACCCCCGTGGTACTAGCGGGAGAGACCCAGTACTTC.

The table lists this clonotype with a few counts. The chain couples TRBV7-9 to TRBJ2-5; a possible D gene is TRBD2 (5 bases). Germline loops: CDR1 SEHNR, CDR2 FQNEAQ (reference sequence). This CDR3 comprises 17 residues. Trimming took 3 bases from V and 7 from J, leaving 24 bases between them. CDR3 coding DNA: TGTGCCAGCAGCTTCGACTCCACCGATAGCCCCCGGGGGACCCAGTACTTC. Protein: CASSFDSTDSPRGTQYF.

The genes are TRBV2 and TRBJ2-5; 7 bases are a match to TRBD2. The CDR3 totals 16 residues. The V gene end was trimmed by 6 bases and the J gene end by 0 bases; junction bases not matched to a gene: 10. CDR1 and CDR2 from the germline V gene are SNHLY and FYNNEI. CDR3 nucleotides: TGTGCCAGCAGCTTCCGGCTAGCGGTTAACCAAGAGACCCAGTACTTC. Its translation is CASSFRLAVNQETQYF.

Ten or more counts support this clonotype. The chain recombines TRBV3-1 with TRBJ2-7; 7 bases are shared with TRBD2. CDR3 length: 15 amino acids. Unmatched junction bases numbered 9, after V lost 4 bases and J lost 3 bases. From germline, CDR1 is LGHDT and CDR2 YNNKEL (reference sequence). Here the CDR3 reads CASSPQLGTNYEQYF. CDR3 nucleotides: TGTGCCAGCAGCCCTCAGCTTGGGACTAACTACGAGCAGTACTTC.

This clonotype was counted a few times. The V gene is TRBV24-1, the J gene TRBJ2-5; D is possibly TRBD1 (5 bases). The length of the CDR3 is 15 residues. Trimming left V 6 bases short and J 1 base short, with 14 bases between. Germline CDR1 reads KGHDR; CDR2 reads SFDVKD. The chain's CDR3 is CATSSHTGLQETQYF. Written as DNA, the CDR3 is TGTGCCACCAGTTCTCATACAGGTCTCCAAGAGACCCAGTACTTC.

This clonotype showed up just a few times. This chain connects TRBV19 to TRBJ2-1, with D perhaps TRBD2 (6 bases). The CDR3 contains 14 residues. Germline-derived CDR1 and CDR2 are LNHDA and SQIVND (reference sequence). V was pared by 3 bases and J by 3 bases, with 9 bases between. The CDR3 nucleotides are TGTGCCAGTAGTATGCAGGGAGGCTACAATGAGCAGTTCTTC. As protein: CASSMQGGYNEQFF. Looking up the rest from reference TRBV19 and TRBJ2-1 gives the full variable domain: DGGITQSPKYLFRKEGQNVTLSCEQNLNHDAMYWYRQDPGQGLRLIYYSQIVNDFQKGDIAEGYSVSREKKESFPLTVTSAQKNPTAFYLCASSMQGGYNEQFFGPGTRLTVL.

There are many counts of this clonotype. The chain has TRBV12-3 or TRBV12-4 and TRBJ1-2; 11 nucleotides line up with TRBD1. CDR3 length: 15 residues. With V trimmed by 3 bases and J by 8 bases, 8 bases remained unmatched. CDR3 sequence reads: CASSLRLDRGRGYTF. As DNA, the CDR3 is TGTGCCAGCAGTTTGCGGTTGGACAGGGGGCGAGGCTACACCTTC.

Concerning this clonotype: One base away lies a much larger clone, so this may be a sequencing read error. The rearrangement uses TRBV28 and TRBJ1-1; D not certain. Germline V CDR1 and CDR2: MDHEN, SYDVKM. This CDR3 has 12 amino acids. The CDR3 coding sequence is TGTGCCTGCAGTGAGCGGAACACTGAAGCTTTCTTT. Protein product: CACSERNTEAFF.

This clonotype came up a few times. The J gene is TRBJ2-2, the V gene TRBV5-1, with 7 bases that match TRBD2. The V gene's germline CDR1 is SGHRS and CDR2 YFSETQ. There are 18 residues in the CDR3. With 0 bases clipped from V and 3 bases from J, the junction kept 11 bases outside the gene matches. CDR3 protein: CASSLAGGRADYTGELFF. For the CDR3, the DNA is TGCGCCAGCAGCTTGGCCGGAGGGAGGGCTGACTACACCGGGGAGCTGTTTTTT.

At least ten counts were recorded for this clonotype. The gene calls are TRBV28 and TRBJ2-7; D gene ambiguous. The CDR3 is 13 residues long. Germline V gene lookup returns CDR1 MDHEN and CDR2 SYDVKM. Trimming shortened V by 2 bases and J by 2 bases, and 7 bases separated the two germline ends. The CDR3 coding sequence is TGTGCCAGCAGTTTAAACCGAGCCTACGAGCAGTACTTC. This sequence encodes CASSLNRAYEQYF. Variable domain in full (rest from reference TRBV28 and TRBJ2-7): DVKVTQSSRYLVKRTGEKVFLECVQDMDHENMFWYRQDPGLGLRLIYFSYDVKMKEKGDIPEGYSVSREKKERFSLILESASTNQTSMYLCASSLNRAYEQYFGPGTRLTVT.

The rearrangement uses TRBV27 and TRBJ2-7; D remains ambiguous. Germline CDR1 and CDR2: MNHEY and SMNVEV (reference sequence). Deletions cut 0 bases from V and 3 bases from J, with 18 bases between. This CDR3 has 17 amino acids. CDR3 coding DNA: TGTGCCAGCAGTTTATCCCCGCCAAGGGTCGGCGGCTACGAGCAGTACTTC. This translates into CASSLSPPRVGGYEQYF.

A few counts support this clonotype. The J gene is TRBJ2-4, the V gene TRBV28, with TRBD2 matching over 9 bases. The CDR3 length is 16 residues. The V and J ends lost 5 bases and 0 bases, in that order; junction bases with no gene match: 5. Germline values: CDR1 MDHEN, CDR2 SYDVKM. The CDR3 DNA reads TGTGCCAGCAGTCCACTGACTAGCGGAGCCAAAAACATTCAGTACTTC. Its translation: CASSPLTSGAKNIQYF. The full variable domain, completed using reference TRBV28 and TRBJ2-4, is DVKVTQSSRYLVKRTGEKVFLECVQDMDHENMFWYRQDPGLGLRLIYFSYDVKMKEKGDIPEGYSVSREKKERFSLILESASTNQTSMYLCASSPLTSGAKNIQYFGAGTRLSVL.

V is TRBV14 and J is TRBJ1-4; 7 bases are a match to TRBD1. After removal of 0 bases from V and 6 bases from J, the junction contained 13 bases not matched to a gene. This CDR3 comprises 18 residues. Germline-derived CDR1 and CDR2 are SGHDN and FVKESK. This chain's CDR3 is CASSQDRGDRDYYEKLFF. CDR3 DNA: TGTGCCAGCAGCCAAGATCGGGGCGACAGGGATTACTATGAAAAACTGTTTTTT.

In this sample, this clonotype turned up many times. Germline is not matched at one junction end, which may reflect a read error. V and J are TRBV20-1 and TRBJ1-2, with TRBD1 matching over 9 bases. The germline V gene has CDR1 DFQATT and CDR2 SNEGSKA (reference sequence). The CDR3 is 14 amino acids. In DNA form, the CDR3 reads TGCAGTGCGAGAGGGACAGGGCGTTACTATGGCTACACCTTC. Protein sequence: CSARGTGRYYGYTF.

In this sample, this clonotype turned up many times. This sequence joins TRBV6-9 and TRBJ2-5; TRBD1 agrees at 7 bases. With V trimmed by 3 bases and J by 3 bases, 13 bases remained unmatched. CDR3 length: 17 amino acids. Germline values: CDR1 MNHGY, CDR2 SVAAGI. The CDR3 nucleotides read TGTGCCAGCAGTTACTCGAAGGGGACAGCCAACAAAGAGACCCAGTACTTC. Translating gives CASSYSKGTANKETQYF.